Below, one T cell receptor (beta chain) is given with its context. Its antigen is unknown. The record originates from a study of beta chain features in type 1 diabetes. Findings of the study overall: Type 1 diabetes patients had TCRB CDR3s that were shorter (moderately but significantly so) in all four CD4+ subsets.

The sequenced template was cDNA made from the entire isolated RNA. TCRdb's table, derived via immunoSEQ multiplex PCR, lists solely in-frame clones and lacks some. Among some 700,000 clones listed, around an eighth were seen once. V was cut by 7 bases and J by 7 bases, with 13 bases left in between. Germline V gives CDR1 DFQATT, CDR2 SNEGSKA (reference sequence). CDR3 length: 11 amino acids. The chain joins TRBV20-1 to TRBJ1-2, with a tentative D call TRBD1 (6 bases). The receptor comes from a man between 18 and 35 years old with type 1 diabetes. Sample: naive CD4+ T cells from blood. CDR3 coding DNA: TGCAGTGTTTCGGGGGCGGGTGGCTACACCTTC. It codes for CSVSGAGGYTF.